A selection of T cell receptor beta chains follows, all from one sample in a study of shared clonotypes between healthy human individuals. TCRdb keeps only in-frame clones here, not all; method: immunoSEQ multiplex PCR. Here the sample spans 2 million to 2.5 million clones, 80% to 95% being singletons. Input material: naive CD4+ T cells from PBMCs. All receptors come from a man between 18 and 35 years old in good health. Some clones in this sample may be carry-over from other donors' samples. Both conserved end residues are part of each CDR3. D genes are given only for firm matches. The size entry is marked missing in some rows and otherwise reads once, few, many or a size class.

TRBD1,TRBJ1-5,TRBV7-2,NA,14,TGTGCCAGCAGCCGGACAGGGGCATCTCAGCCCCAGCATTTT,CASSRTGASQPQHF
TRBD1,TRBJ1-2,TRBV2,few,14,TGTGCCAGCAGTCCCCCGGGACAGTACTATGGCTACACCTTC,CASSPPGQYYGYTF
NA,TRBJ2-1,TRBV28,NA,10,TGTGCCAGCAGTTTGCATGAGCAGTTCTTC,CASSLHEQFF
NA,TRBJ2-7,TRBV30,NA,14,TGTGCCTGGAGTGTTATTGACAAGGCCTACGAGCAGTACTTC,CAWSVIDKAYEQYF
TRBD1,TRBJ1-3,TRBV2,NA,14,TGTGCCAGCAGCGGGACAGGGGGTAGAAACACCATATATTTT,CASSGTGGRNTIYF
NA,TRBJ2-5,TRBV9,once,13,TGTGCCAGCAGCGTAGAGGGCGCGGAGACCCAGTACTTC,CASSVEGAETQYF
TRBD1,TRBJ1-1,TRBV6-5,NA,13,TGTGCCAGCGGAGACAGGGTGGGCGTTGAAGCTTTCTTT,CASGDRVGVEAFF
TRBD2,TRBJ2-5,TRBV5-1,NA,19,TGCGCCAGCAGCTTGGCCTCGCTAGCGGGAGGGCCACTGGTGGAGACCCAGTACTTC,CASSLASLAGGPLVETQYF
NA,TRBJ2-3,TRBV10-3,NA,14,TGTGCCATCAGCAAACAGGGGGGGCCAGATACGCAGTATTTT,CAISKQGGPDTQYF
TRBD2,TRBJ2-1,TRBV2,NA,15,TGTGCCAGCAGAGCGACTAGCGGAGTCTACAATGAGCAGTTCTTC,CASRATSGVYNEQFF
TRBD1,TRBJ1-2,TRBV27,NA,18,TGTGCCAGCAGTCCAAGGGTAGGGGGGGACAGGGAGGTGGACGGCTACACCTTC,CASSPRVGGDREVDGYTF
TRBD2,TRBJ2-5,TRBV4-3,NA,16,TGCGCCAGCAGCCAAGGAACTAGCGGGTCCCGTTGGACCCAGTACTTC,CASSQGTSGSRWTQYF
TRBD1,TRBJ1-2,TRBV4-2,NA,15,TGTGCCAGCAGCCAAAGGACAGGGGGAAACTATGGCTACACCTTC,CASSQRTGGNYGYTF
NA,TRBJ1-5,TRBV4-2,few,14,TGTGCCAGCAGCCAAGTTGGTCAGGGCCAGCCCCAGCATTTT,CASSQVGQGQPQHF
TRBD2,TRBJ2-1,TRBV9,once,18,TGTGCCAGCAGCGTCTTTCCTAGCGGGGGGCTTTCCTACAATGAGCAGTTCTTC,CASSVFPSGGLSYNEQFF
TRBD1,TRBJ1-1,TRBV5-8,NA,16,TGTGCCAGCAGCGACGAGACAGGGACTTGGAACACTGAAGCTTTCTTT,CASSDETGTWNTEAFF
TRBD2,TRBJ2-2,TRBV28,NA,16,TGTGCCAGCAGTCCCCCGGGGCTAGCGGGAGCCGGGGAGCTGTTTTTT,CASSPPGLAGAGELFF
NA,TRBJ1-2,TRBV4-2,few,13,TGTGCCAGCAGCCAAGGCGGTACGAAGGGCTACACCTTC,CASSQGGTKGYTF
NA,TRBJ1-4,TRBV6-4,NA,19,TGTGCCAGCAGCCCTCGTCGGCAGGGAGGTCCCTCAGCTAATGAAAAACTGTTTTTT,CASSPRRQGGPSANEKLFF
NA,TRBJ1-5,TRBV15,NA,16,TGTGCCACCAGCAGAGATCCTCGGGGGGGATATCAGCCCCAGCATTTT,CATSRDPRGGYQPQHF
NA,TRBJ2-7,TRBV30,NA,11,TGTGCCCTGGAGGTATCCCACGAGCAGTACTTC,CALEVSHEQYF
TRBD1,TRBJ1-2,TRBV6-1,NA,15,TGTGCCACCCGGGACAGGGGGTCTTCTAACTATGGCTACACCTTC,CATRDRGSSNYGYTF
NA,TRBJ1-5,TRBV28,NA,15,TGTGCCAGCAGTTATCCGGGACTCAGAAATCAGCCCCAGCATTTT,CASSYPGLRNQPQHF
NA,TRBJ1-2,TRBV28,NA,14,TGTGCCAGCAGTTTAACACAGCTTAACTATGGCTACACCTTC,CASSLTQLNYGYTF
NA,TRBJ2-5,TRBV29-1,NA,11,TGCAGCGTTGCAGGGACAGAGACCCAGTACTTC,CSVAGTETQYF
TRBD1,TRBJ1-2,TRBV28,NA,12,TGTGCCAGCAGTGACAGGGGGCTTGGCTACACCTTC,CASSDRGLGYTF
NA,TRBJ1-1,TRBV7-9,NA,15,TGTGCCAGCAGCCCCCAGGGCGGACTTAACACTGAAGCTTTCTTT,CASSPQGGLNTEAFF
NA,TRBJ2-3,TRBV18,NA,15,TGTGCCAGCTCCCCTACCGTGGGGCACACAGATACGCAGTATTTT,CASSPTVGHTDTQYF
TRBD2,TRBJ2-6,TRBV14,NA,20,TGTGCCAGCAGCTTACGAGTTATAGCGGGGTTCCTTCCTGGGGCCAACGTCCTGACTTTC,CASSLRVIAGFLPGANVLTF
NA,TRBJ1-2,TRBV28,NA,14,TGTGCCAGCAGTTTACCGGGGCAGGGAAAGGGCTACACCTTC,CASSLPGQGKGYTF
TRBD1,TRBJ1-4,TRBV6-1,NA,15,TGTGCCAGCAGGGGCGGCCGGGGACAGGGACAAAAACTGTTTTTT,CASRGGRGQGQKLFF
NA,TRBJ2-7,TRBV13,NA,12,TGTGCCAGCAGCTGGGGAACCTACGAGCAGTACTTC,CASSWGTYEQYF
TRBD1,TRBJ1-4,TRBV25-1,NA,14,TGTGCCAGCAGGGGGGACAGGGCGGATGAAAAACTGTTTTTT,CASRGDRADEKLFF
TRBD2,TRBJ2-7,TRBV19,NA,13,TGTGCCAGTAGACTAGCGGGAGAATATCAGCAGTACTTC,CASRLAGEYQQYF
NA,TRBJ1-1,TRBV28,NA,14,TGTGCCAGCAGTTTATTGGGCAGGGTAATTAAAGCTTTCTTT,CASSLLGRVIKAFF
NA,TRBJ2-7,TRBV7-8,NA,14,TGTGCCAGCAGCCGTCTCAGGAGCTCCTACGAGCAGTACTTC,CASSRLRSSYEQYF